This TCR beta chain comes out of a study of neoadjuvant nivolumab and ipilimumab in lung cancer (dated by TCRdb to 2019 to 2021). General notes on the study: Intravenous nivolumab was dosed at 3 mg/kg on days 1, 15 and 29, and in the combination arm ipilimumab 1 mg/kg was added on day 1 only. Matched pretherapy and resected tumor pairs were analyzed from seven patients, of whom four had been treated with nivolumab and three with nivolumab plus ipilimumab. TCR repertoires in pretherapy (baseline) peripheral blood were compared with TCR repertoires in tumors resected at surgery after neoadjuvant immune checkpoint blockade. Of the roughly 45 patients with operable NSCLC treated in the trial, some 23 were randomized to nivolumab monotherapy and approximately 20 to nivolumab plus ipilimumab. For each study arm, the primary endpoint of the trial was the rate of major pathologic response (MPR) in the intention-to-treat population. Results the study describes overall, beyond this receptor: Resected tumors had greater TCR richness and clonality than tumor-adjacent uninvolved lung, and increases were observed in more dual-therapy-treated tumors. From pretherapy to surgery, tumor T-cell richness and clonality went up in three of three dual-therapy tumors, versus only two of four nivolumab-treated tumors. A small number of samples was subjected to TCR sequencing. TCR richness in pretherapy blood showed a positive correlation with richness in tumors resected after neoadjuvant therapy (Spearman R ≈ 0.8). No significant correlation was found between TCR clonality and pathologic tumor regression, and only a single major-pathologic-response sample was available for the analysis of TCR clonality versus pathologic tumor regression.

The V end gives up 0 bases and the J end 5 bases, leaving 9 bases in the junction not matched to a gene. From the cysteine through the phenylalanine, the CDR3 covers 19 amino acids. The only DNA kept is the CDR3, 57 bases in frame from the first base. As encoded in the germline V gene (reference sequence), CDR1 is LNHNV while CDR2 is YYDKDF. The method behind the library was the immunoSEQ multiplex PCR assay. On the study's bioinformatics: Richness and clonality were used to summarize the repertoires, and clones that significantly expanded or contracted between pre- and post-therapy samples were identified. The source is immuneACCESS, and TCRdb retained only in-frame sequences with V and J called. Part of the clones is not carried over; for the studies checked, unresolved V genes explain less than half of this, and the remainder is unexplained. V, J and clone size reflect that table, while D and trimming were determined from the DNA. Recorded for this sample are 25,000 to 30,000 clones; 80% to 85% of them occurred a single time. In total, the top ten clones hold more than 6.5% of the sample.

On this clone itself: Its specific antigen is unknown. No clone much larger than this one lies a single base away; base qualities are absent.

In light of the paper, this sample's time point label describes: at surgical resection after neoadjuvant nivolumab +/- ipilimumab. Samples were obtained from the phase 2 randomized NEOSTAR trial, in which neoadjuvant nivolumab or nivolumab plus ipilimumab followed by surgery was tested in operable NSCLC. This specimen consisted of tumor tissue, obtained after neoadjuvant nivolumab, alone or with ipilimumab, at or shortly before surgery. The receptor was isolated from an adult with non-small cell lung cancer. The chain employs TRBV15 and TRBJ2-3, with 15 junctional bases fitting TRBD2. The CDR3 protein is CATSRDGTSGRYGEDTQYF. DNA sequence: TGTGCCACCAGCAGAGACGGGACTAGCGGGAGGTATGGCGAAGATACGCAGTATTTT.